These 18 T cell receptor beta chains originate from one sample sequenced in a study of long-term antiretroviral therapy in people with HIV. A v3.0 immunoSEQ assay was performed at survey level. Libraries were prepared by immunoSEQ multiplex PCR; TCRdb keeps only in-frame clonotypes and omits some of them. The sample carries fewer than 20,000 clones, approximately 94% recorded once. Sequencing was performed on unsorted PBMCs, taken roughly 6.4 years after starting antiretroviral therapy. These receptors were obtained from a woman aged 50 to 60 with HIV.

The J gene is TRBJ2-7, the V gene TRBV19, with 9 bases matching TRBD2. V shed 1 base, J shed 8 bases, and the junction held 6 bases outside the gene matches. The CDR3 runs to 14 residues. Germline CDR1 reads LNHDA; CDR2 reads SQIVND (reference sequence). The CDR3 sequence is CASSIVAGGSQQYF. CDR3 nucleotides: TGTGCCAGTAGTATAGTTGCGGGAGGGAGCCAGCAGTACTTC.

This clone appeared a single time. The CDR3 DNA reads as TGTGCCAGCACCTGGGGGGGCGGGCGGTACAATGAGCAGTTCTTC. Translated, it gives CASTWGGGRYNEQFF. The chain joins TRBV5-6 to TRBJ2-1, with a tentative D call TRBD2 (7 bases). V lost 6 bases to trimming and J lost 4 bases, with 17 bases between them. Germline V gives CDR1 SGHDT, CDR2 YYEEEE. The CDR3 length is 15 residues.

The rearrangement joins TRBV6-5 to TRBJ1-2, with unresolved D. Germline V gives CDR1 MNHEY, CDR2 SVGAGI. V lost 6 bases and J lost 0, with 8 bases in between. The CDR3 covers 13 residues. Here the CDR3 reads CASRVQTNYGYTF. CDR3 bases: TGTGCCAGCAGGGTTCAGACTAACTATGGCTACACCTTC.

The chain recombines TRBV27 with TRBJ2-7; the match to TRBD2 covers 10 bases. The germline V gene encodes CDR1 MNHEY and CDR2 SMNVEV (reference sequence). Unmatched junction bases numbered 12, after V lost 4 bases and J lost 9 bases. The CDR3 covers 15 residues. CDR3 DNA sequence: TGTGCCAGCAGTTCGGCTAGCGGGAGAGAATGGCGGCAGTACTTC. Its protein is CASSSASGREWRQYF.

This clone was observed a few times. The chain has TRBV5-1 and TRBJ2-3, with 7 nucleotides matching TRBD1. CDR3 length: 15 amino acids. CDR1 is SGHRS, CDR2 YFSETQ, per germline. Losses at the gene ends were 3 bases for V and 5 bases for J; bases not matched to a gene: 9. CDR3 sequence reads: CASSSDRARIDTQYF. DNA for the CDR3: TGCGCCAGCAGCTCCGACAGGGCCCGAATAGATACGCAGTATTTT. Filled out from reference TRBV5-1 and TRBJ2-3, the complete variable domain reads KAGVTQTPRYLIKTRGQQVTLSCSPISGHRSVSWYQQTPGQGLQFLFEYFSETQRNKGNFPGRFSGRQFSNSRSEMNVSTLELGDSALYLCASSSDRARIDTQYFGPGTRLTVL.

V gene TRBV5-1 combines with J gene TRBJ2-3; 10 bases agree with TRBD2. V gave up 7 bases and J gave up 3 bases; unmatched junction bases: 11. Per the germline V gene, CDR1 is SGHRS and CDR2 is YFSETQ. This CDR3 is built from 16 residues. The CDR3 sequence is CASRLAGHTGTDTQYF. CDR3 bases: TGCGCCAGCCGACTAGCGGGCCACACGGGGACAGATACGCAGTATTTT.

The gene calls are TRBV6-1 and TRBJ2-7; 8 nucleotides align to TRBD1. This CDR3 comprises 16 residues. Germline assignment: CDR1 MNHNS and CDR2 SASEGT. The V segment lost 2 bases and the J segment 3 bases; nucleotides outside the gene matches: 9. CDR3 in DNA: TGTGCCAGCAGTGAACCTCTGACAGGGGTGATCTACGAGCAGTACTTC. It encodes CASSEPLTGVIYEQYF.

The V and J genes are TRBV28 and TRBJ2-5; 11 bases line up with TRBD2. Germline V gives CDR1 MDHEN, CDR2 SYDVKM. The trim removed 5 bases at V and 3 bases at J, leaving 8 bases unmatched. The CDR3 sequence is 16 residues long. The CDR3 nucleotides are TGTGCCAGCAGTCCCACGGGTAGCGGGAGGGAAGAGACCCAGTACTTC. This gives the protein CASSPTGSGREETQYF.

The V gene is TRBV18, the J gene TRBJ1-1, with TRBD1 matching over 7 bases. V lost 3 bases, J lost 1 base, and 5 bases stayed unmatched. From germline, CDR1 is KGHSH and CDR2 LQKENI. The CDR3 extends over 15 amino acids. The CDR3, as DNA: TGTGCCAGCTCACCTAGACAGGGTACGAACACTGAAGCTTTCTTT. This gives the protein CASSPRQGTNTEAFF.

The rearrangement links TRBV7-9 to TRBJ2-2, with D unclear. CDR1 SEHNR and CDR2 FQNEAQ come from the germline V gene (reference sequence). V was trimmed by 5 bases and J by 2 bases, leaving 18 bases between them. This CDR3 comprises 17 residues. The CDR3 DNA is TGTGCCAGCAGCCCCCGCGGATTCGGCGGTAACACCGGGGAGCTGTTTTTT. As protein: CASSPRGFGGNTGELFF.

The chain links TRBV27 to TRBJ2-7; D tentatively fits TRBD1 or TRBD2 (5 bases each). V dropped 2 bases and J dropped 0 bases, with 29 bases sitting between them. Looked up from germline, CDR1 is MNHEY and CDR2 is SMNVEV (reference sequence). The CDR3 loop spans 21 amino acids. This CDR3 is CASSLRGSGSQAGISSYEQYF. CDR3 DNA sequence: TGTGCCAGCAGTTTAAGGGGCTCGGGGTCCCAAGCTGGCATATCCTCCTACGAGCAGTACTTC.

The gene calls are TRBV5-1 and TRBJ2-7; 10 nucleotides align to TRBD2. The junction had 5 bases not matched to a gene; V was cut back by 2 bases and J by 3 bases. Germline assignment: CDR1 SGHRS and CDR2 YFSETQ. This CDR3 spans 15 amino acids. CDR3 in amino acids: CASSLAGGDYYEQYF. CDR3 nucleotides: TGCGCCAGCAGCTTAGCGGGAGGGGACTACTACGAGCAGTACTTC.

V is TRBV15 and J is TRBJ2-1; maybe TRBD2 (5 bases). V was clipped by 1 base and J by 3 bases, with 7 bases between them. There are 14 residues in the CDR3. The germline CDR1 and CDR2 sequences are LNHNV and YYDKDF (reference sequence). The CDR3 DNA follows: TGTGCCACCAGCAGAGCCGGGGACTACAATGAGCAGTTCTTC. Residues: CATSRAGDYNEQFF.

This chain uses TRBV29-1 with TRBJ1-2; possible D gene TRBD1, 5 bases. The CDR3 has 14 residues. Trimming pared 6 bases from V and 5 bases from J, leaving 19 bases between. The germline CDR1 and CDR2 sequences are SQVTM and ANQGSEA. The CDR3: CSVTTAIFGYGYTF. CDR3 coding DNA: TGCAGCGTAACGACAGCTATTTTTGGGTATGGCTACACCTTC.

The chain recombines TRBV5-4 with TRBJ1-2; D ambiguous. The CDR3 length is 14 residues. Germline V gene sequence: CDR1 SGHNT, CDR2 YYREEE (reference sequence). V shed 0 bases and J shed 7 bases, with 13 bases lying between them. CDR3 sequence reads: CASSLAVGYGGYTF. CDR3 nucleotides: TGTGCCAGCAGCTTGGCGGTAGGATACGGTGGCTACACCTTC.

The chain combines TRBV19 with TRBJ2-3; D not resolved. CDR3 length equals 11 residues. V gave up 7 bases and J gave up 4 bases, with 6 bases separating them. Germline V lookup: CDR1 LNHDA, CDR2 SQIVND (reference sequence). The CDR3 DNA sequence: TGTGCCAGTAATAGGGCAGATACGCAGTATTTT. It translates to CASNRADTQYF.

CDR3 in amino acids: CASSFGGSGANVLTF. CDR3 sequence (DNA): TGTGCCAGCAGTTTTGGAGGTTCTGGGGCCAACGTCCTGACTTTC. The V and J genes are TRBV28 and TRBJ2-6, with D perhaps matching TRBD2 (5 bases). V dropped 3 bases and J dropped 1 base, with 7 bases sitting between them. Germline CDR1 and CDR2: MDHEN and SYDVKM. The CDR3 runs 15 residues.

The chain carries TRBV7-6 and TRBJ2-1; D is perhaps TRBD2 (5 bases). This CDR3 spans 14 amino acids. From germline, CDR1 is SGHVS and CDR2 FNYEAQ. Trimming left V 5 bases short and J 5 bases short, with 13 bases between. This chain's CDR3 is CASSLGRTDNEQFF. CDR3 coding DNA: TGTGCCAGCAGCCTCGGACGGACTGACAATGAGCAGTTCTTC.